This T cell receptor (beta chain) is from a study of cytomegalovirus exposure and HLA in healthy donors. The overall study: The approximately 120 validation repertoires used the same platform as the roughly 670 first-cohort repertoires, a later analysis reported. Whole-study results and caveats: Using the classifier, cytomegalovirus status was reportedly diagnosed with high specificity and sensitivity. The study put 150 or so TCR beta chains on its list as cytomegalovirus-associated.

Remarks on this clone: The target antigen is unknown.

The germline V gene has CDR1 SEHNR and CDR2 FQNEAQ (reference sequence). The CDR3 sequence is 12 residues long. Trimming removed 11 bases at V and 4 bases at J, with 11 bases between. The repertoire was sequenced with immunoSEQ multiplex PCR; TCRdb's copy has only in-frame clones and lacks some. The table shows some 230,000 clones, with over 80% occurring only once. Sequenced: PBMCs. The gene calls are TRBV7-9 and TRBJ2-2; D might be TRBD1 (5 bases). The receptor was isolated from a woman aged 18-30 years in good health and CMV-seronegative. This chain's CDR3 is CASTGSTGELFF. CDR3 bases: TGTGCCTCAACAGGTTCCACCGGGGAGCTGTTTTTT.